This TCR beta chain was profiled in a study of blood T cell repertoires in COVID-19. The overall study: PBMCs, B-cell-depleted T cells, or T cells were the source of the cDNA or gDNA that made up the material.

The germline gives CDR1 MNHEY, CDR2 SVGAGI. The CDR3 covers 14 residues. V dropped 7 bases and J dropped 2 bases, with 12 bases sitting between them. This clone was detected a few times. Repertoires were generated with immunoSEQ multiplex PCR, while TCRdb's copy carries only in-frame clones and drops some. In the table there are 150,000 to 200,000 clones, about 88% of which are singletons. The sequencing input was peripheral blood. The chain uses TRBV6-5 and TRBJ1-5; D call uncertain. The receptor was isolated from a young man with active or convalescent COVID-19. The CDR3 DNA is TGTGCCAGCAACAAAGACCAGGGCAATCAGCCCCAGCATTTT. As protein: CASNKDQGNQPQHF.